The 23 T cell receptor beta chains below come from one sample, sequenced in a study of blood T cell repertoires in COVID-19. Clones were sequenced by immunoSEQ multiplex PCR, and TCRdb holds only the in-frame ones, with some missing. The table lists fewer than 500,000 clones, approximately 90% of them singletons. Sequenced: PBMCs or T cells enriched from blood (not recorded which). Receptor source: a woman aged 18-35 years with acute COVID-19.

This clone appeared many times. The rearrangement links TRBV21-1 to TRBJ1-2. TRBV21-1 is recorded as a pseudogene. The CDR3 contains 16 residues. The CDR3 DNA reads TGTGCCAGCAGCAAAACGGGGAAGCCTCCTAACGGGGGCTACACCTTC. Translating gives CASSKTGKPPNGGYTF.

The J gene is TRBJ2-2, the V gene TRBV28; TRBD1 aligns across 7 bases. Germline CDR1 reads MDHEN; CDR2 reads SYDVKM. The V gene end was trimmed by 7 bases and the J gene end by 5 bases; junction bases not matched to a gene: 7. The CDR3 is 14 residues long. The CDR3 bases are TGTGCCAGCATCCCGGGACAGACAACCGGGGAGCTGTTTTTT. Encoded protein: CASIPGQTTGELFF.

This chain connects TRBV13 to TRBJ2-5; tentative D call: TRBD2 (6 bases). This CDR3 is built from 13 residues. Looked up from germline, CDR1 is PRHDT and CDR2 is FYEKMQ (reference sequence). The V gene lost 3 bases and the J gene lost 3 bases, with 8 bases spanning the gap. The CDR3 protein is CASSFGGEETQYF. For the CDR3, the DNA is TGTGCCAGCAGCTTTGGAGGGGAAGAGACCCAGTACTTC.

The rearrangement joins TRBV7-9 to TRBJ2-7, with a tentative D call TRBD1 (5 bases). CDR1 is SEHNR, CDR2 FQNEAQ, per germline (reference sequence). V was trimmed by 5 bases and J by 5 bases, leaving 16 bases between them. This CDR3 contains 14 residues. DNA of the CDR3: TGTGCCAGCAGCCCGGGTCGGACACGACACGAGCAGTACTTC. Protein sequence: CASSPGRTRHEQYF.

This chain connects TRBV12-5 to TRBJ2-1; 9 nucleotides align to TRBD1. Germline trimming cut 8 bases from V and 5 bases from J; bases unmatched to any gene: 7. The CDR3 loop spans 14 amino acids. The germline CDR1 and CDR2 sequences are LGHNT and FRNRAP. CDR3: CASSRDRADNEQFF. The CDR3 nucleotides read TGTGCTAGTAGTCGGGACAGGGCCGACAATGAGCAGTTCTTC.

The genes are TRBV13 and TRBJ1-1; no reliable D call. The V and J ends lost 1 base and 1 base respectively, with 4 bases between them. CDR1 is PRHDT and CDR2 is FYEKMQ in the germline V gene (reference sequence). The CDR3 has 13 amino acids. The CDR3 DNA reads as TGTGCCAGCAGCTTAGAGAGGAACACTGAAGCTTTCTTT. It translates to CASSLERNTEAFF.

This chain links TRBV7-2 with TRBJ2-1; 14 bases map to TRBD2. V shed 4 bases, J shed 9 bases, and the junction held 8 bases outside the gene matches. CDR1 SGHTA and CDR2 FQGNSA come from the germline V gene. The CDR3 is 16 residues long. The CDR3 is CASSSRTSGRSSEQFF. The CDR3 coding sequence is TGTGCCAGCAGCTCGCGGACTAGCGGGAGGTCGAGTGAGCAGTTCTTC.

V is TRBV28 and J is TRBJ1-5; tentatively, D is TRBD1 (5 bases). Per germline, CDR1 MDHEN and CDR2 SYDVKM. Deletions cut 7 bases from V and 6 bases from J, with 10 bases between. The length of the CDR3 is 12 residues. CDR3: CASNVGGQPQHF. CDR3 in DNA: TGTGCCAGCAATGTCGGGGGTCAGCCCCAGCATTTT.

The chain is built from TRBV19 and TRBJ2-2, with D possibly being TRBD2 (6 bases). Trimming removed 7 bases from V and 5 bases from J, with 14 bases in between. This CDR3 comprises 14 residues. From germline, CDR1 is LNHDA and CDR2 SQIVND (reference sequence). The CDR3 loop is CASTAGLRTGELFF. The CDR3 DNA reads TGTGCCAGTACCGCCGGACTACGGACCGGGGAGCTGTTTTTT.

The chain combines TRBV10-3 with TRBJ1-3; D may be TRBD1 (5 bases). Per the germline V gene, CDR1 is ENHRY and CDR2 is SYGVKD. The CDR3 extends over 16 amino acids. Trimming removed 7 bases at V and 2 bases at J, with 18 bases between. The CDR3 DNA is TGTGCCATCAACCCACGGGGACTCAGAGCTGGAAACACCATATATTTT. It is translated as CAINPRGLRAGNTIYF.

The chain combines TRBV6-5 with TRBJ2-1, with 11 bases lining up with TRBD1. The germline V gene encodes CDR1 MNHEY and CDR2 SVGAGI. The V segment lost 0 bases and the J segment 4 bases; nucleotides outside the gene matches: 2. The CDR3 runs to 16 residues. DNA of the CDR3: TGTGCCAGCAGTTACTCCGGACAGGGGGCTTACAATGAGCAGTTCTTC. This codes for CASSYSGQGAYNEQFF.

The chain couples TRBV7-2 to TRBJ2-3; 12 nucleotides line up with TRBD2. The CDR3 runs to 16 residues. Germline CDR1 SGHTA, CDR2 FQGNSA. V lost 3 bases, J lost 4 bases, and 5 bases stayed unmatched. This chain's CDR3 is CASSLLAGGHADTQYF. CDR3 nucleotides: TGTGCCAGCAGCTTGCTAGCGGGAGGGCACGCAGATACGCAGTATTTT.

The genes are TRBV4-2 and TRBJ2-3; 8 positions agree with TRBD2. There are 17 residues in the CDR3. The germline V gene has CDR1 LGHNA and CDR2 YNFKEQ. Germline trimming cut 0 bases from V and 1 base from J; bases unmatched to any gene: 6. The chain's CDR3 is CASSQDPPRGGTDTQYF. For the CDR3, the DNA is TGTGCCAGCAGCCAAGACCCCCCGCGGGGGGGCACAGATACGCAGTATTTT.

The chain is built from TRBV12-3 or TRBV12-4 and TRBJ1-2; D may be TRBD1 (5 bases). This CDR3 is built from 12 residues. Trimming took 3 bases from V and 8 from J, leaving 10 bases between them. DNA for the CDR3: TGTGCCAGCAGTTTGATAGGGGTCGGCTACACCTTC. Translating gives CASSLIGVGYTF.

V and J are TRBV19 and TRBJ1-4; 7 nucleotides match TRBD1. After removal of 1 base from V and 5 bases from J, the junction contained 1 base not matched to a gene. This CDR3 is built from 14 residues. Germline CDR1 reads LNHDA; CDR2 reads SQIVND (reference sequence). CDR3 nucleotides: TGTGCCAGTAGTATAGTACAGGGGAATGAAAAACTGTTTTTT. Amino acids: CASSIVQGNEKLFF. Full variable domain (remainder filled in from reference TRBV19 and TRBJ1-4): DGGITQSPKYLFRKEGQNVTLSCEQNLNHDAMYWYRQDPGQGLRLIYYSQIVNDFQKGDIAEGYSVSREKKESFPLTVTSAQKNPTAFYLCASSIVQGNEKLFFGSGTQLSVL.

This chain joins TRBV24-1 and TRBJ2-5, with D possibly being TRBD1 (6 bases). This CDR3 is 16 amino acids long. The V gene lost 4 bases and the J gene lost 5 bases, with 19 bases spanning the gap. Germline V gene sequence: CDR1 KGHDR, CDR2 SFDVKD. The CDR3 is CATSDRVGRGGETQYF. DNA of the CDR3: TGTGCCACCAGTGACCGCGTCGGCAGGGGTGGGGAGACCCAGTACTTC.

About this clone itself: The junction and the germline gene differ at one end; a read error may be behind it. This sequence joins TRBV7-7 and TRBJ2-5, with 9 bases that match TRBD1. CDR1 is SSHAT and CDR2 is FNYEAQ in the germline V gene (reference sequence). CDR3 length equals 15 residues. The CDR3 loop reads CASSSGTGYQETQYF. In DNA, the CDR3 is TGTGCTAGCAGCTCGGGGACAGGGTACCAAGAGACCCAGTACTTC.

The rearrangement links TRBV25-1 to TRBJ2-2; D gene uncertain. CDR1 is MGHDK and CDR2 is SYGVNS in the germline V gene. CDR3 length: 14 amino acids. V shed 2 bases and J shed 1 base, with 5 bases lying between them. CDR3 sequence reads: CASSEGRNTGELFF. CDR3 bases: TGTGCCAGCAGTGAAGGGCGGAACACCGGGGAGCTGTTTTTT.

This rearrangement joins TRBV6-5 to TRBJ1-2, with 11 bases identical to TRBD1. This CDR3 has 15 amino acids. V lost 6 bases to trimming and J lost 1 base; unmatched junction nucleotides: 4. Germline V CDR1 and CDR2: MNHEY, SVGAGI. CDR3 amino acids: CASRMGQGVNYGYTF. The CDR3 DNA reads TGTGCCAGCAGGATGGGACAGGGGGTTAACTATGGCTACACCTTC.

This clone has only one observation. The chain couples TRBV15 to TRBJ2-7, with a tentative D call TRBD2 (6 bases). CDR3 length: 17 amino acids. V was pared by 0 bases and J by 2 bases, with 17 bases between. The germline gives CDR1 LNHNV, CDR2 YYDKDF (reference sequence). The DNA for the CDR3 is TGTGCCACCAGCAGAGATCGTACTAGCACTATTACCTACGAGCAGTACTTC. Its translation: CATSRDRTSTITYEQYF.

The V and J genes are TRBV7-9 and TRBJ2-1, with D unresolved. The CDR3 sequence is 15 residues long. In germline, CDR1 is SEHNR, CDR2 FQNEAQ (reference sequence). Trimming left V 7 bases short and J 1 base short, with 14 bases between. CDR3 residues: CASTHSLPSYNEQFF. In nucleotides, the CDR3 is TGTGCCAGCACTCACTCACTACCATCCTACAATGAGCAGTTCTTC.

This clone was seen a handful of times. The chain is built from TRBV5-5 and TRBJ1-2; D possibly corresponds to TRBD1 (5 bases). This CDR3 contains 14 residues. Between the trimmed V and J ends, which lost 0 bases and 8 bases, there was a span of 14 bases. CDR1 and CDR2 from the germline V gene are SGHKS and YYEKEE (reference sequence). CDR3 sequence reads: CASSLVYLDNGYTF. As DNA, the CDR3 is TGTGCCAGCAGCTTGGTTTATTTGGACAACGGCTACACCTTC.

The CDR3 region is CASKSGDRGNEQFF. CDR3 bases: TGTGCCAGCAAATCGGGGGACAGGGGTAATGAGCAGTTCTTC. The rearrangement joins TRBV9 to TRBJ2-1; the match to TRBD1 covers 10 bases. V lost 6 bases and J lost 7; bases outside the gene matches: 7. There are 14 residues in the CDR3. From germline, CDR1 is SGDLS and CDR2 YYNGEE.